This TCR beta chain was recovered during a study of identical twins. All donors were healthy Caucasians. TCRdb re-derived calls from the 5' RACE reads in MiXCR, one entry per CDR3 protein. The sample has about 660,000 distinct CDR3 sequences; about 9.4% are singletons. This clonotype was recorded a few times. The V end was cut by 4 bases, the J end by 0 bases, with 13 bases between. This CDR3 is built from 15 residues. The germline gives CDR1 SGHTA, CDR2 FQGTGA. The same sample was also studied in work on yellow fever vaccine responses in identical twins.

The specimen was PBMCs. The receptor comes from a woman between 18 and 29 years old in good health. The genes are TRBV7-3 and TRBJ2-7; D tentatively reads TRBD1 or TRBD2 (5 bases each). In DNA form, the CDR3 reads TGTGCCAGCAGCTACCGGGACCAAAGCTCCTACGAGCAGTACTTC. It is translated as CASSYRDQSSYEQYF. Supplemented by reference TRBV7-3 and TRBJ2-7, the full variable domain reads GAGVSQTPSNKVTEKGKYVELRCDPISGHTALYWYRQSLGQGPEFLIYFQGTGAADDSGLPNDRFFAVRPEGSVSTLKIQRTERGDSAVYLCASSYRDQSSYEQYFGPGTRLTVT.